Below are 16 T cell receptor beta chains sequenced from a single sample in a study of cytomegalovirus exposure and HLA in healthy donors. It was with 60 Vbeta and 13 Jbeta primers that the PCR ran. Assay: immunoSEQ multiplex PCR; the TCRdb copy retains only in-frame clones and omits some. The data hold roughly 200,000 clones, with roughly four fifths observed a single time. The sequencing sample was made of PBMCs. The receptors derive from a woman between 25 and 40 years old in good health and CMV-seropositive.

The gene calls are TRBV5-1 and TRBJ2-7, with 7 bases matching TRBD2. With 0 bases clipped from V and 2 bases from J, the junction kept 5 bases outside the gene matches. The germline V gene has CDR1 SGHRS and CDR2 YFSETQ. CDR3 length: 15 residues. The CDR3 reads CASSLESSGTYEQYF. In DNA form, the CDR3 reads TGCGCCAGCAGCTTGGAGTCTAGCGGAACCTACGAGCAGTACTTC.

This sequence joins TRBV30 and TRBJ1-2, with 9 nucleotides matching TRBD1. Germline-derived CDR1 and CDR2 are GTSNPN and SVGIG (reference sequence). This CDR3 is 13 amino acids long. V shed 1 base and J 8 bases; nucleotides not matched to a gene: 5. CDR3 residues: CAWSAGQGGGYTF. CDR3 DNA sequence: TGTGCCTGGAGTGCGGGACAGGGCGGCGGCTACACCTTC.

The V call is TRBV10-3, the J call TRBJ1-2; no clear D gene. Germline lookup yields CDR1 ENHRY and CDR2 SYGVKD. The CDR3 contains 12 residues. Trimming removed 6 bases at V and 2 bases at J, with 7 bases between. The CDR3 bases are TGTGCCATCAGCGGGATAAACTATGGCTACACCTTC. It yields the protein CAISGINYGYTF.

The chain has TRBV7-9 and TRBJ1-6; 9 bases align to TRBD1. The CDR3 covers 15 residues. CDR1 is SEHNR, CDR2 FQNEAQ, per germline (reference sequence). The trim removed 5 bases at V and 7 bases at J, leaving 6 bases unmatched. The DNA of the CDR3 is TGTGCCAGCAGCAAATTGACAGGGGGGAATTCACCCCTCCACTTT. This sequence encodes CASSKLTGGNSPLHF.

This clone has a single count. The rearrangement joins TRBV10-3 to TRBJ2-2, with D possibly matching TRBD2 (5 bases). Germline CDR1 and CDR2: ENHRY and SYGVKD. V was shortened by 0 bases and J by 6 bases, with 8 bases between the two germline ends. The CDR3 totals 14 residues. The CDR3 coding sequence is TGTGCCATCAGTGAGTCGATGGACTCCGGGGAGCTGTTTTTT. Its translation: CAISESMDSGELFF.

V usage is TRBV21-1 and J usage is TRBJ1-5; the table's D call of TRBD1 was not tested on the DNA. TRBV21-1 is recorded as a pseudogene. CDR3 size: 17 residues. CDR3 sequence reads: CASSPQTGDGKDQPQHF. CDR3 in DNA: TGTGCCAGCAGCCCCCAAACAGGGGACGGAAAGGATCAGCCCCAGCATTTT.

This rearrangement joins TRBV30 to TRBJ1-2; no clear D. V was clipped by 3 bases and J by 0 bases, with 11 bases between them. This CDR3 comprises 14 residues. Looked up from germline, CDR1 is GTSNPN and CDR2 is SVGIG (reference sequence). The CDR3 reads CAWRRRRANYGYTF. The CDR3 region has the DNA TGTGCCTGGAGGCGCCGAAGAGCTAACTATGGCTACACCTTC.

As DNA, the CDR3 is TGTGCCAGCAGTTTACAGGGGGGGTTCCACTATGGCTACACCTTC. This encodes CASSLQGGFHYGYTF. The rearrangement uses TRBV6-5 and TRBJ1-2; 8 bases agree with TRBD1. CDR1 is MNHEY and CDR2 is SVGAGI in the germline V gene. V gave up 4 bases and J gave up 3 bases; unmatched junction bases: 7. The CDR3 runs 15 residues.

The rearrangement joins TRBV11-2 to TRBJ2-4, with 9 bases lining up with TRBD1. Per the germline V gene, CDR1 is SGHAT and CDR2 is FQNNGV. The CDR3 has 16 amino acids. V lost 5 bases and J lost 0; bases outside the gene matches: 5. The CDR3 DNA sequence: TGTGCCAGCAGCCATCCGGACAGGGGAGCCAAAAACATTCAGTACTTC. Residues: CASSHPDRGAKNIQYF.

This clone was recorded a few times. One junction end disagrees with the germline gene, perhaps due to a read error. The V gene is TRBV30, the J gene TRBJ2-7; TRBD1 aligns across 8 bases. Germline V lookup: CDR1 GTSNPN, CDR2 SVGIG (reference sequence). This CDR3 has 14 amino acids. CDR3 protein: CASTRTGTSYGQYF. Here the CDR3 DNA reads TGTGCCTCGACTCGGACAGGGACATCCTACGGGCAGTACTTC.

DNA for the CDR3: TGTGCCAGCAGGCTAGCGGGGGGGCGGACAGATACGCAGTATTTT. It specifies CASRLAGGRTDTQYF. This chain connects TRBV28 to TRBJ2-3; 12 nucleotides line up with TRBD2. Per germline, CDR1 MDHEN and CDR2 SYDVKM. This CDR3 region has 15 residues. The J segment lost 3 bases and the V segment lost 6 bases, leaving 4 bases of the junction unmatched. Full variable domain (rest looked up from reference TRBV28 and TRBJ2-3): DVKVTQSSRYLVKRTGEKVFLECVQDMDHENMFWYRQDPGLGLRLIYFSYDVKMKEKGDIPEGYSVSREKKERFSLILESASTNQTSMYLCASRLAGGRTDTQYFGPGTRLTVL.

V usage is TRBV5-1 and J usage is TRBJ1-2; 7 nucleotides align to TRBD1. Losses at the gene ends were 3 bases for V and 4 bases for J; bases not matched to a gene: 3. Germline lookup yields CDR1 SGHRS and CDR2 YFSETQ. This CDR3 region has 13 residues. The CDR3 sequence is CASSSGTAYGYTF. The CDR3 DNA is TGCGCCAGCAGCTCCGGGACAGCCTATGGCTACACCTTC.

This clone was observed a single time. The chain employs TRBV15 and TRBJ2-1, with a tentative D call TRBD2 (5 bases). V lost 3 bases to trimming and J lost 7 bases, with 16 bases between them. Germline-derived CDR1 and CDR2 are LNHNV and YYDKDF (reference sequence). The CDR3 has 15 residues. CDR3 in amino acids: CATSSTPGLNNEQFF. The CDR3 DNA follows: TGTGCCACCAGCAGCACCCCGGGATTGAATAATGAGCAGTTCTTC. Together with reference TRBV15 and TRBJ2-1, the CDR3 gives the full variable domain: DAMVIQNPRYQVTQFGKPVTLSCSQTLNHNVMYWYQQKSSQAPKLLFHYYDKDFNNEADTPDNFQSRRPNTSFCFLDIRSPGLGDTAMYLCATSSTPGLNNEQFFGPGTRLTVL.

The chain recombines TRBV11-1 with TRBJ1-1; 11 bases line up with TRBD1. The CDR3 covers 15 residues. Losses at the gene ends were 2 bases for V and 5 bases for J; bases not matched to a gene: 4. Germline V gene data show CDR1 as SGHAT and CDR2 as FQDESV (reference sequence). In DNA, the CDR3 is TGTGCCAGCAGCTTATGGACAGGGGGCTTAACTGAAGCTTTCTTT. Its translation is CASSLWTGGLTEAFF. The variable domain in full, with the rest retrieved from reference TRBV11-1 and TRBJ1-1, is EAEVAQSPRYKITEKSQAVAFWCDPISGHATLYWYRQILGQGPELLVQFQDESVVDDSQLPKDRFSAERLKGVDSTLKIQPAELGDSAMYLCASSLWTGGLTEAFFGQGTRLTVV.

The CDR3 region is CASSLLQAGYTF. DNA for the CDR3: TGTGCCAGCAGCTTATTGCAAGCTGGCTACACCTTC. The chain uses TRBV7-2 and TRBJ1-2; D remains unclear. This CDR3 has 12 residues. Germline V CDR1 and CDR2: SGHTA, FQGNSA. Trimming pared 2 bases from V and 7 bases from J, leaving 8 bases between.

The V call is TRBV2, the J call TRBJ2-7; no definite D call. The CDR3 is 10 amino acids. Trimming cost V 8 bases and J 3 bases, with 5 bases left between them. From germline, CDR1 is SNHLY and CDR2 FYNNEI. CDR3 sequence reads: CASSNYEQYF. For the CDR3, the DNA is TGTGCCAGCTCTAACTACGAGCAGTACTTC.